These 27 T cell receptor beta chains originate from one sample sequenced in a study of CD8 T cells in ankylosing spondylitis. From the 5' RACE reads, TCRdb called clonotypes with MiXCR, one entry per CDR3 protein. This table holds about 220,000 distinct CDR3 sequences, roughly 26% found once. Material for sequencing was blood, either unsorted or a sorted T cell fraction (not recorded which). The receptors were gathered from a male donor with ankylosing spondylitis or in good health (not recorded which).

The chain uses TRBV12-3 or TRBV12-4 and TRBJ2-7; D not resolved. This CDR3 region has 14 residues. V gave up 5 bases and J gave up 0 bases, with 11 bases separating them. CDR3 residues: CASSLRVSSYEQYF. The CDR3 bases are TGTGCCAGCAGTCTTAGGGTCTCCTCCTACGAGCAGTACTTC.

The J gene is TRBJ2-7, the V gene TRBV20-1; D unresolved. From germline, CDR1 is DFQATT and CDR2 SNEGSKA (reference sequence). The ends were cut back, 0 bases at V and 4 bases at J, with 7 bases in the middle. The CDR3 has 12 amino acids. The CDR3 protein is CSARDMGYEQYF. CDR3 sequence (DNA): TGCAGTGCTAGAGATATGGGATACGAGCAGTACTTC.

This clonotype was picked up many times. The V call is TRBV28, the J call TRBJ2-6, with a tentative D call TRBD2 (5 bases). The germline CDR1 and CDR2 sequences are MDHEN and SYDVKM. The ends were cut back, 6 bases at V and 4 bases at J, with 10 bases in the middle. The CDR3 contains 14 residues. In DNA form, the CDR3 reads TGTGCCAGCAGCCCCCGGGGAGGGGCCAACGTCCTGACTTTC. This gives the protein CASSPRGGANVLTF.

This clonotype was seen repeatedly, ten times or more. The rearrangement uses TRBV29-1 and TRBJ1-2, with a possible D match to TRBD1 (5 bases). This CDR3 has 12 residues. V was cut by 7 bases and J by 7 bases, with 16 bases left in between. CDR1 and CDR2 from the germline V gene are SQVTM and ANQGSEA. CDR3 region: CSALRGGLGYTF. The DNA for the CDR3 is TGCAGCGCCCTACGGGGGGGTCTTGGCTACACCTTC.

J is TRBJ1-4 and V is TRBV29-1; D not certain. Germline CDR1 and CDR2: SQVTM and ANQGSEA. V lost 4 bases and J lost 8, with 14 bases in between. This CDR3 comprises 13 residues. The CDR3 here is CSVVGSGTEKLFF. CDR3 nucleotide sequence: TGCAGCGTTGTAGGCAGTGGTACGGAAAAACTGTTTTTT.

This clonotype was recorded at least ten times. The chain recombines TRBV29-1 with TRBJ1-4; 8 positions agree with TRBD1. The CDR3 consists of 13 residues. V shed 4 bases, J shed 6 bases, and the junction held 4 bases outside the gene matches. Germline CDR1 and CDR2: SQVTM and ANQGSEA. CDR3 loop: CSVVKTGDEKLFF. For the CDR3, the DNA is TGCAGCGTTGTTAAGACAGGGGATGAAAAACTGTTTTTT.

This clonotype was observed at least ten times. The J gene is TRBJ1-2, the V gene TRBV20-1; D is unclear. Germline CDR1 is DFQATT and CDR2 is SNEGSKA (reference sequence). V dropped 4 bases and J dropped 5 bases, with 11 bases sitting between them. This CDR3 has 12 residues. The CDR3 DNA reads TGCAGTGCTAAGGATATGGGATATGGCTACACCTTC. It yields the protein CSAKDMGYGYTF.

This clonotype was counted between two and nine times. V usage is TRBV20-1 and J usage is TRBJ2-1; 8 bases match TRBD2. This CDR3 spans 14 amino acids. Germline loops: CDR1 DFQATT, CDR2 SNEGSKA (reference sequence). The V segment lost 3 bases and the J segment 7 bases; nucleotides outside the gene matches: 8. The CDR3 nucleotides read TGCAGTGCTAGTCCCAGCGGGAGCAGGAATGAGCAGTTCTTC. This gives the protein CSASPSGSRNEQFF.

In its sample, this clonotype was seen many times. The gene calls are TRBV20-1 and TRBJ2-2, with 10 nucleotides matching TRBD2. The CDR3 is 17 amino acids. Germline CDR1 and CDR2: DFQATT and SNEGSKA (reference sequence). Trimming at V came to 0 bases and at J to 0 bases, leaving 4 bases not matched to a gene. CDR3 amino acids: CSARDRTSGANTGELFF. CDR3 coding DNA: TGCAGTGCTAGAGATCGGACTAGCGGTGCGAACACCGGGGAGCTGTTTTTT.

This clonotype has a handful of counts. The rearrangement joins TRBV12-3 or TRBV12-4 to TRBJ1-4; 9 bases line up with TRBD1. After removal of 4 bases from V and 13 bases from J, the junction contained 7 bases not matched to a gene. The CDR3 has 13 residues. CDR3 in amino acids: CASSSRPTGGLFF. The CDR3 DNA follows: TGTGCCAGCAGTTCACGTCCGACAGGGGGACTGTTTTTT.

This chain uses TRBV20-1 with TRBJ1-1, with 12 bases lining up with TRBD1. Germline trimming cut 5 bases from V and 1 base from J; bases unmatched to any gene: 5. In germline, CDR1 is DFQATT, CDR2 SNEGSKA (reference sequence). The CDR3 consists of 15 residues. CDR3 nucleotides: TGCAGTGCTCCCGGGGGACAGGGGGCGAACACTGAAGCTTTCTTT. It yields the protein CSAPGGQGANTEAFF.

The rearrangement joins TRBV20-1 to TRBJ2-7; D not certain. The CDR3 is made up of 12 amino acids. Trimming shortened V by 5 bases and J by 0 bases, and 8 bases separated the two germline ends. Germline CDR1 reads DFQATT; CDR2 reads SNEGSKA (reference sequence). CDR3 in DNA: TGCAGTGCTCAGCTCGACTCCTACGAGCAGTACTTC. This encodes CSAQLDSYEQYF.

This clonotype was seen ten or more times. The chain couples TRBV5-1 to TRBJ2-7; 7 bases fit TRBD1. Germline V gene data show CDR1 as SGHRS and CDR2 as YFSETQ. This CDR3 has 15 residues. V was pared by 4 bases and J by 1 base, with 8 bases of the junction left unmatched. The CDR3 nucleotides are TGCGCCAGCAGCGCCCAGGGGGACGCTTCCTACGAGCAGTACTTC. Residues: CASSAQGDASYEQYF.

The genes are TRBV20-1 and TRBJ1-5; tentative D call: TRBD1 (5 bases). V was cut by 6 bases and J by 7 bases, with 22 bases left in between. Germline V gene lookup returns CDR1 DFQATT and CDR2 SNEGSKA (reference sequence). This CDR3 is built from 15 residues. The DNA of the CDR3 is TGCAGTGCCACTTCCACCTTGACAGTTAGCCAGCCCCAGCATTTT. Encoded protein: CSATSTLTVSQPQHF.

Only a few counts were recorded for this clonotype. This sequence joins TRBV29-1 and TRBJ2-3; D assignment may be TRBD1 or TRBD2 (5 bases each). There are 13 residues in the CDR3. Trimming took 3 bases from V and 3 from J, leaving 10 bases between them. Per germline, CDR1 SQVTM and CDR2 ANQGSEA. CDR3 coding DNA: TGCAGCGTTGATAGGGACGGAACAGATACGCAGTATTTT. Its protein product is CSVDRDGTDTQYF.

This clonotype was counted a single time. A read error may explain this, as a much larger clone is one base away. This chain links TRBV5-1 with TRBJ1-5; D is uncertain. The CDR3 length is 15 residues. In germline, CDR1 is SGHRS, CDR2 YFSETQ. CDR3 bases: TGCGCCGGCAGCTTGGCCGGCGTCAGAGAGCAGCCCCAGCATTTT. Protein sequence: CAGSLAGVREQPQHF.

V and J are TRBV20-1 and TRBJ2-3; D may correspond to TRBD1 or TRBD2 (5 bases each). Germline lookup yields CDR1 DFQATT and CDR2 SNEGSKA (reference sequence). The CDR3 totals 15 residues. The ends were cut back, 3 bases at V and 5 bases at J, with 18 bases in the middle. The CDR3 is CSARLLWGKGDTQYF. CDR3 DNA: TGCAGTGCTAGGCTCTTATGGGGGAAGGGAGATACGCAGTATTTT.

This clonotype appeared a few times. This chain links TRBV20-1 with TRBJ2-7; 8 bases line up with TRBD1. In germline, CDR1 is DFQATT, CDR2 SNEGSKA (reference sequence). The CDR3 length is 14 residues. With V trimmed by 5 bases and J by 4 bases, 10 bases remained unmatched. The CDR3 DNA reads TGCAGTGCTGGGCTGGCAGGGGGCGGATACGAGCAGTACTTC. This encodes CSAGLAGGGYEQYF.

The V gene is TRBV20-1, the J gene TRBJ2-2; D gene ambiguous. Germline V CDR1 and CDR2: DFQATT, SNEGSKA (reference sequence). Trimming took off 3 bases at V and 7 bases at J, with 12 bases between the two ends. The CDR3 has 13 residues. The CDR3 loop is CSARPSLGGELFF. In DNA, the CDR3 is TGCAGTGCTAGGCCCTCCCTTGGCGGGGAGCTGTTTTTT.

This clonotype has only a few counts. The chain joins TRBV20-1 to TRBJ2-5; D call uncertain. Trimming took off 1 base at V and 1 base at J, with 10 bases between the two ends. The CDR3 loop spans 14 amino acids. CDR1 is DFQATT, CDR2 SNEGSKA, per germline (reference sequence). The CDR3 sequence: CSARGTNSQETQYF. The CDR3 coding sequence is TGCAGTGCTAGAGGGACGAACTCCCAAGAGACCCAGTACTTC.

CDR3 bases: TGCAGTGCTAGAGATCCGAGGGAGGGGACCCAGTACTTC. Encoded protein: CSARDPREGTQYF. This chain joins TRBV20-1 and TRBJ2-5, with 7 bases fitting TRBD2. Losses at the gene ends were 0 bases for V and 7 bases for J; bases not matched to a gene: 5. The CDR3 consists of 13 residues. The germline V gene has CDR1 DFQATT and CDR2 SNEGSKA (reference sequence).

This clonotype was counted a few times. This chain links TRBV20-1 with TRBJ2-7; TRBD1 agrees at 8 bases. Germline V gives CDR1 DFQATT, CDR2 SNEGSKA (reference sequence). The CDR3 totals 15 residues. Trimming removed 1 base from V and 2 bases from J; junction bases left unmatched: 7. The CDR3: CSARVPGTGTYEQYF. The CDR3, as DNA: TGCAGTGCTAGAGTCCCCGGGACAGGAACCTACGAGCAGTACTTC.

Ten or more counts support this clonotype. This chain connects TRBV3-1 to TRBJ1-5, with unresolved D. V was cut by 1 base and J by 2 bases, with 9 bases left in between. Per the germline V gene, CDR1 is LGHDT and CDR2 is YNNKEL (reference sequence). The length of the CDR3 is 15 residues. DNA for the CDR3: TGTGCCAGCAGCCAAGCACATGGGGGCAATCAGCCCCAGCATTTT. Translating it yields CASSQAHGGNQPQHF. The variable domain in full, with the rest retrieved from reference TRBV3-1 and TRBJ1-5, is DTAVSQTPKYLVTQMGNDKSIKCEQNLGHDTMYWYKQDSKKFLKIMFSYNNKELIINETVPNRFSPKSPDKAHLNLHINSLELGDSAVYFCASSQAHGGNQPQHFGDGTRLSIL.

In its sample, this clonotype was seen once. The chain couples TRBV10-3 to TRBJ2-1; D not resolved. The V end was cut by 6 bases, the J end by 3 bases, with 3 bases between. The CDR3 is made up of 11 amino acids. CDR1 is ENHRY, CDR2 SYGVKD, per germline. The CDR3 reads CAIRSYNEQFF. The CDR3 DNA sequence: TGTGCCATCAGAAGCTACAATGAGCAGTTCTTC.

This clonotype was found a few times. The rearrangement links TRBV29-1 to TRBJ1-1; TRBD1 is a possible D gene (5 bases). The V gene's germline CDR1 is SQVTM and CDR2 ANQGSEA. Deletions cut 6 bases from V and 2 bases from J, with 16 bases between. This CDR3 comprises 14 residues. The CDR3: CSVLSGGPNTEAFF. CDR3 nucleotide sequence: TGCAGCGTCCTAAGTGGGGGTCCTAACACTGAAGCTTTCTTT.

The chain links TRBV20-1 to TRBJ2-6; D not resolved. There are 16 residues in the CDR3. V shed 7 bases and J shed 0 bases, with 16 bases lying between them. Germline lookup yields CDR1 DFQATT and CDR2 SNEGSKA (reference sequence). CDR3 amino acids: CSVKLSTFSGANVLTF. The CDR3 nucleotides are TGCAGTGTCAAACTTTCGACTTTCTCTGGGGCCAACGTCCTGACTTTC.

This clonotype was detected many times. The chain is built from TRBV5-1 and TRBJ1-6, with D tentatively TRBD1 (6 bases). The CDR3 length is 14 residues. Trimming removed 4 bases at V and 9 bases at J, with 14 bases between. The germline V gene encodes CDR1 SGHRS and CDR2 YFSETQ. The CDR3 coding sequence is TGCGCCAGCAGCGAACAGGGTGAGACTTCACCCCTCCACTTT. Translation: CASSEQGETSPLHF.